Presented here are 17 T cell receptor beta chains from one specimen sequenced in a study of breast tumors, draining lymph nodes, adjacent tissues. The lymph nodes were axillary draining lymph nodes from breast cancer patients. TCRdb fed the multiplex PCR reads into MiXCR, producing one record per CDR3 protein. The sample has around 300,000 distinct CDR3 sequences; around 30% are singletons. The sequencing input was axillary lymph node tissue. The receptor source for this set is a female donor with breast cancer. Some clones in this sample may be carry-over from other donors' samples.

The sample holds many counts of this clonotype. V is TRBV10-1 and J is TRBJ2-3, with D perhaps TRBD1 or TRBD2 (5 bases each). The germline CDR1 and CDR2 sequences are WNHNN and SYGVQD (reference sequence). The ends were cut back, 3 bases at V and 2 bases at J, with 12 bases in the middle. This CDR3 region has 15 residues. The CDR3 nucleotides read TGCGCCAGCAGTGAACGGGACGGTCTCACAGATACGCAGTATTTT. The encoded protein is CASSERDGLTDTQYF.

The sample holds many counts of this clonotype. This sequence joins TRBV6-1 and TRBJ2-7; D may be TRBD1 (5 bases). The CDR3 runs 12 residues. Germline V lookup: CDR1 MNHNS, CDR2 SASEGT. This CDR3 reads CATTKGRYEQYF. DNA for the CDR3: TGTGCTACAACCAAGGGGCGGTACGAGCAGTACTTC.

This clonotype was seen at least ten times. The chain recombines TRBV2 with TRBJ1-6; D is possibly TRBD1 (5 bases). Germline V gene data show CDR1 as SNHLY and CDR2 as FYNNEI. The CDR3 consists of 15 residues. V was shortened by 2 bases and J by 10 bases, with 15 bases between the two germline ends. This CDR3 is CASSERHGAGSPLHF. The CDR3 DNA is TGTGCCAGCAGTGAAAGACACGGGGCGGGGTCACCCCTCCACTTT.

This clonotype appeared a few times. As DNA, the CDR3 is TGTGCCAGCAGTTCCCTCGGGACTGCCCAAGAGACCCAGTACTTC. This gives the protein CASSSLGTAQETQYF. This chain connects TRBV27 to TRBJ2-5; TRBD2 might be the D (6 bases). Trimming took off 4 bases at V and 1 base at J, with 13 bases between the two ends. Germline lookup yields CDR1 MNHEY and CDR2 SMNVEV (reference sequence). The CDR3 is 15 amino acids.

This clonotype was found a few times. The chain is built from TRBV5-4 and TRBJ2-7, with D uncertain. The CDR3 totals 14 residues. Per germline, CDR1 SGHNT and CDR2 YYREEE (reference sequence). Trimming cost V 3 bases and J 0 bases, with 10 bases left between them. This chain's CDR3 is CASSSTVSSYEQYF. The CDR3 DNA follows: TGTGCCAGCAGCTCAACGGTTAGCTCCTACGAGCAGTACTTC.

J is TRBJ2-7 and V is TRBV29-1; TRBD2 agrees at 10 bases. V shed 6 bases, J shed 0 bases, and the junction held 5 bases outside the gene matches. Germline CDR1 is SQVTM and CDR2 is ANQGSEA. The CDR3 consists of 14 residues. For the CDR3, the DNA is TGCAGCGTGTCCCTAGCGGGAGTCTCCTACGAGCAGTACTTC. Translation: CSVSLAGVSYEQYF.

This chain links TRBV2 with TRBJ1-1, with TRBD1 identical over 7 bases. The CDR3 has 13 amino acids. V was clipped by 7 bases and J by 2 bases; unmatched bases: 4. Germline CDR1 is SNHLY and CDR2 is FYNNEI. The CDR3: CASKTGLNTEAFF. DNA for the CDR3: TGTGCCAGCAAGACAGGGTTAAACACTGAAGCTTTCTTT. The variable domain in full, completed from reference TRBV2 and TRBJ1-1, reads EPEVTQTPSHQVTQMGQEVILRCVPISNHLYFYWYRQILGQKVEFLVSFYNNEISEKSEIFDDQFSVERPDGSNFTLKIRSTKLEDSAMYFCASKTGLNTEAFFGQGTRLTVV.

In this sample, this clonotype turned up many times. The chain is built from TRBV19 and TRBJ2-1; 11 nucleotides match TRBD2. Germline CDR1 and CDR2: LNHDA and SQIVND (reference sequence). Trimming took 6 bases from V and 3 from J; bases not matched to a gene: 13. The CDR3 sequence is 18 residues long. The CDR3 nucleotides are TGTGCCAGTAGACCCGGGGCTAGCGGGAGGTCAGACTACAATGAGCAGTTCTTC. This sequence encodes CASRPGASGRSDYNEQFF.

This clonotype was counted at least ten times. The chain has TRBV5-5 and TRBJ1-2; D unresolved. With 1 base removed from V and 3 bases from J, the gap between germline ends came to 10 bases. The CDR3 length is 14 residues. CDR1 SGHKS and CDR2 YYEKEE come from the germline V gene (reference sequence). The CDR3 spells CASSLKGGYYGYTF. CDR3 DNA: TGTGCCAGCAGCTTGAAAGGCGGCTACTATGGCTACACCTTC.

In this sample, this clonotype turned up a few times. The chain is built from TRBV6-6 and TRBJ2-3; D is tentatively TRBD1 or TRBD2 (7 bases each). CDR3 length: 14 residues. The germline CDR1 and CDR2 sequences are MNHNY and SVGAGI (reference sequence). Trimming pared 8 bases from V and 6 bases from J, leaving 18 bases between. The CDR3: CASARGGVKDTQYF. As DNA, the CDR3 is TGTGCCAGCGCCAGGGGGGGAGTGAAGGATACGCAGTATTTT.

In regard to this clonotype: A single base separates this from a much larger clone, so it may be a read error. This chain links TRBV5-1 with TRBJ2-1; no clear D. CDR3 length: 12 amino acids. The V gene's germline CDR1 is SGHRS and CDR2 YFSETQ. The CDR3 spells CASNLAKGMGFF. The CDR3, as DNA: TGCGCCAGCAACTTGGCCAAAGGGATGGGATTCTTC.

This clonotype was counted at least ten times. V and J are TRBV20-1 and TRBJ2-3; tentative D call: TRBD2 (5 bases). The CDR3 is made up of 12 amino acids. The germline V gene encodes CDR1 DFQATT and CDR2 SNEGSKA (reference sequence). V was shortened by 1 base and J by 7 bases, with 9 bases between the two germline ends. CDR3 in amino acids: CSARGGPYTQYF. The CDR3 DNA sequence: TGCAGTGCTAGAGGAGGGCCGTATACGCAGTATTTT.

This clonotype occurred many times. The V gene is TRBV20-1, the J gene TRBJ2-3; 11 nucleotides align to TRBD2. The germline CDR1 and CDR2 sequences are DFQATT and SNEGSKA (reference sequence). The CDR3 totals 15 residues. J was trimmed by 7 bases and V by 4 bases; bases with no gene match: 10. CDR3 protein: CSATHAASGRNTQYF. CDR3 DNA sequence: TGCAGTGCTACTCACGCGGCTAGCGGGAGGAATACGCAGTATTTT.

This clonotype was seen repeatedly, ten times or more. The junction departs from the called germline gene at one end, perhaps through a read error. This sequence joins TRBV7-3 and TRBJ1-6, with 7 positions matching TRBD1. CDR3 length equals 15 residues. Germline V lookup: CDR1 SGHTA, CDR2 FQGTGA. Written as DNA, the CDR3 is TGTGCCAGCAGCGTAACCGGGACAGATAATTCACCCCTCCACTTT. Its protein product is CASSVTGTDNSPLHF.

This clonotype has ten or more counts. The chain links TRBV14 to TRBJ2-2, with a weak D call TRBD2 (6 bases). The ends were cut back, 0 bases at V and 7 bases at J, with 12 bases in the middle. Germline CDR1 reads SGHDN; CDR2 reads FVKESK. The CDR3 length is 15 residues. CDR3 protein: CASSQDRMGGGELFF. The CDR3 nucleotides read TGTGCCAGCAGCCAAGATCGGATGGGAGGCGGGGAGCTGTTTTTT.

This clonotype was seen ten or more times. The CDR3 sequence: CASRGVGTGNTGELFF. In DNA, the CDR3 is TGCGCCAGCAGGGGGGTAGGGACAGGGAACACCGGGGAGCTGTTTTTT. The chain links TRBV10-2 to TRBJ2-2, with 8 bases matching TRBD1. The CDR3 covers 16 residues. The V and J ends lost 6 bases and 1 base, in that order; junction bases with no gene match: 7. Germline CDR1 and CDR2: WSHSY and SAAADI.

CDR3 sequence: CAISASLSPYGYTF. CDR3 nucleotide sequence: TGTGCCATCAGTGCTAGTCTGTCGCCCTATGGCTACACCTTC. This sequence joins TRBV10-3 and TRBJ1-2; D unresolved. CDR1 is ENHRY, CDR2 SYGVKD, per germline. Trimming took off 4 bases at V and 4 bases at J, with 13 bases between the two ends. The CDR3 extends over 14 amino acids.